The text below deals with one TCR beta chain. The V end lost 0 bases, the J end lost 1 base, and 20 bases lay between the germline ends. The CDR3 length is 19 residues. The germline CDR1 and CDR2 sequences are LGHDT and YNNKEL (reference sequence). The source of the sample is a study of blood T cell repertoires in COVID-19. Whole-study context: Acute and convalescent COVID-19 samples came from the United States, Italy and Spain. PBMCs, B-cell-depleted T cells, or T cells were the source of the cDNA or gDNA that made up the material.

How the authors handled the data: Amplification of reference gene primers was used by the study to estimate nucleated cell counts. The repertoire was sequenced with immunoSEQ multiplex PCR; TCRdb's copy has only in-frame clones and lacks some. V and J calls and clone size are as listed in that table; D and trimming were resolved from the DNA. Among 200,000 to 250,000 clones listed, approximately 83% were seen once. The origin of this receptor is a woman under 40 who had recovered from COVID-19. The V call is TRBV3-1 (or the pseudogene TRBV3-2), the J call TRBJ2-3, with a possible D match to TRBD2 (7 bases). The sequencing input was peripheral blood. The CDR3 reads CASSQDLGGGLRGTDTQYF. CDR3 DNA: TGTGCCAGCAGCCAAGATTTGGGGGGGGGCCTGAGAGGCACAGATACGCAGTATTTT.